The T cell receptor (delta chain) under discussion was sequenced for a study of γδ T cells in repeated Plasmodium falciparum infection (dated by TCRdb to about 2021). Some background on the complete study: In the natural-infection arm, Malian children exposed to intense seasonal malaria transmission were enrolled and compared against age and gender matched Australian children. About five malaria-naive U.S. adults underwent four controlled human malaria infections by bites from P. falciparum NF54-infected Anopheles stephensi mosquitoes over about 640 days. Samples from controlled-infection subjects were taken at baseline, right before selected infections, and 21 days after each infection. Malian gammadelta TCR repertoires were analysed cross-sectionally during no-transmission periods and were analysed longitudinally across acute febrile malaria episodes. The study examined how repeated Plasmodium falciparum infection shapes the human gammadelta T cell repertoire, using natural infection in Mali and controlled human malaria infection.

What the work shows at the level of the full study, not this receptor alone: The Malian cohort was drawn from a small rural village made up mostly of one ethnic group, which limits generalizability. The controlled-infection cohort was small, limiting analysis of inter-individual variability in gammadelta T cell responses. Vgamma9/Vdelta2+ TCR repertoires showed a highly stable polyclonal repertoire over time and infection, with many inter-individual overlapping TCRgamma sequences. In Vdelta2-negative, largely Vdelta1+, gammadelta TCR repertoires, repeated controlled infections appeared to drive waves of new clonotype selection. Vdelta2-negative gammadelta TCR repertoires from Malian children appeared more clonally expanded, less diverse and less shared than those of Australian children.

To prepare the library, multiplex PCR was applied. The listed sequencing device is Illumina MiSeq. From each sorted gammadelta T cell sample, both TCR gamma (TRG) and TCR delta (TRD) chains were sequenced. The study's own analysis went as follows. The repertoire analyses used clonotype tree plots, the accumulated frequency of the top 20 clonotypes, and diversity index (DI) and D75 metrics. Public reads were reanalyzed in TCRdb with CATT, and rows carrying the same DNA were merged afterwards. The V and J calls follow TCRdb's processing rather than the paper's. Within this sample are roughly 48,000 delta-chain clones, with around 1.6% of them counted one time only. 8.5% to 10% of the sample is taken by the ten largest. Trimming at the junction amounts to 3 bases on V and 2 bases on J, and the germline ends lie 22 bases apart. CDR1 TSWWSYY and CDR2 QGS were looked up in the germline V gene. Counted from cysteine to phenylalanine, this CDR3 has 18 amino acids. The kept DNA is CDR3 alone, 54 bases in frame from the first base.

For bulk TCR repertoire analysis, Vgamma9/Vdelta2+ and Vdelta2-negative gammadelta T cell populations were flow-sorted out of peripheral blood mononuclear cells. This clone appeared many times. Which antigen it targets is not known. The mismatch at residue 6 between this DNA's translation and the TCRdb protein of a much larger clone likely reflects a read error; the protein shown is translated from the DNA. Sequenced input: gamma-delta T cells from blood. The receptor chain draws on TRDV1 and TRDJ1, and perhaps TRDD2 as D gene, on 5 matching bases. The source of this sequence is a pool of human donors (malaria-infected and uninfected, not separated). The CDR3 region reads CALGEFRSPTPGTDKLIF. The DNA is as follows: TGTGCTCTTGGGGAGTTTAGGTCCCCTACTCCGGGTACCGATAAACTCATCTTT.